This T cell receptor (beta chain) was found in a study of blood T cell repertoires in COVID-19. Overall study: T cells, B-cell-depleted T cells, or PBMCs supplied cDNA or gDNA.

Germline CDR1 and CDR2: LGHNA and YNFKEQ. This CDR3 has 16 amino acids. Trimming shortened V by 0 bases and J by 5 bases, and 14 bases separated the two germline ends. In the source study's methods: Estimates of nucleated cell counts were drawn from the amplification of reference gene primers. This table comes from immunoSEQ multiplex PCR, and its TCRdb copy is limited to in-frame clones, with some not included. D and trimming come from the DNA, and the V and J calls and clone size come from that table. Among over 50,000 clones listed, 72% were seen once. This receptor was taken from a woman in her seventies with COVID-19, enrolled during active disease. Sequenced input: peripheral blood. This chain joins TRBV4-2 and TRBJ1-3; possible D gene TRBD1, 5 bases. The CDR3 spells CASSQEGQISRNTIYF. DNA for the CDR3: TGTGCCAGCAGCCAAGAGGGGCAGATCTCGAGAAACACCATATATTTT.